This TCR beta chain was sequenced during a study of radiotherapy plus CTLA-4 blockade in lung cancer. Across the whole study: Approximately 18% of patients responded objectively, and roughly 31% achieved disease control.

TCRdb's table, derived via immunoSEQ multiplex PCR, lists solely in-frame clones and lacks some. In the table there are about 43,000 clones, about 70% of which are singletons. Focal radiation with ipilimumab CTLA-4 blockade was given to patients with chemo-refractory metastatic non-small-cell lung cancer. Comment on this clone: The antigen is not known.

Study-wide results and caveats: How blood T cell clones changed early, along with interferon-beta, reportedly forecast response best.

The sequencing here drew on peripheral blood, taken from a patient treated with radiotherapy plus ipilimumab. This TCR was recovered from a human donor with non-small cell lung cancer who had a partial response to radiotherapy plus ipilimumab.

The CDR3 coding sequence is TGCGCCAGCAGCAAGACTAGCGGATCTTGGGAGCAGTACTTC. The encoded protein is CASSKTSGSWEQYF. The chain combines TRBV4-1 with TRBJ2-7; 9 bases map to TRBD2. There are 14 residues in the CDR3. Germline CDR1 MGHRA, CDR2 YSYEKL. Trimming at V came to 5 bases and at J to 7 bases, leaving 9 bases not matched to a gene.